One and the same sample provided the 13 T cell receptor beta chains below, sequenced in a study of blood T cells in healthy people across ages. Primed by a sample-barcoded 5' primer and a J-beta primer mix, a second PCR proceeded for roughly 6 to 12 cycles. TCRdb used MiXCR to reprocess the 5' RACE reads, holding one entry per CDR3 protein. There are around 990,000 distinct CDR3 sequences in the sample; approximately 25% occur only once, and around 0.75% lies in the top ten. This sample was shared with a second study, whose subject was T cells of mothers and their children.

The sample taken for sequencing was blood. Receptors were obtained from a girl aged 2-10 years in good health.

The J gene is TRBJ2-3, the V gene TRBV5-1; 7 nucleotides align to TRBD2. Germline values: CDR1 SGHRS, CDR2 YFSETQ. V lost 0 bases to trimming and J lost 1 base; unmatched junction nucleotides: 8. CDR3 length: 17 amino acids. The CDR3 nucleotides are TGCGCCAGCAGCTTGGAGGGGCGGGAGCGTGGCACAGATACGCAGTATTTT. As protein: CASSLEGRERGTDTQYF.

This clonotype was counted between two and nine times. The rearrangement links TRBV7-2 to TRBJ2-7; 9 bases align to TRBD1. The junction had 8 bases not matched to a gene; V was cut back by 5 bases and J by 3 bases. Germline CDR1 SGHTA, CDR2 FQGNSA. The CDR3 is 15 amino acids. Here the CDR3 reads CASSARTGDLYEQYF. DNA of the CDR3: TGTGCCAGCAGCGCCCGGACAGGGGACCTCTACGAGCAGTACTTC.

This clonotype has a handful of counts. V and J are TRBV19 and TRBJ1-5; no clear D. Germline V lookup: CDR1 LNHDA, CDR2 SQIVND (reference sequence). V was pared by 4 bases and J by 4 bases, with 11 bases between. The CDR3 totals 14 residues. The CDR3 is CASSKGAENQPQHF. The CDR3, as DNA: TGTGCCAGTAGTAAGGGAGCGGAAAATCAGCCCCAGCATTTT. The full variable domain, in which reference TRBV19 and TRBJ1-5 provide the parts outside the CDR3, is DGGITQSPKYLFRKEGQNVTLSCEQNLNHDAMYWYRQDPGQGLRLIYYSQIVNDFQKGDIAEGYSVSREKKESFPLTVTSAQKNPTAFYLCASSKGAENQPQHFGDGTRLSIL.

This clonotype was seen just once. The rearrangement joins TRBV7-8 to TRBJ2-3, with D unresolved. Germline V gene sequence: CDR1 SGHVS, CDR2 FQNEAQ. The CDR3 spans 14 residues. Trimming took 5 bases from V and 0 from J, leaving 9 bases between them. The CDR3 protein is CASSQQASTDTQYF. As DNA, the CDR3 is TGTGCCAGCAGCCAGCAGGCCAGCACAGATACGCAGTATTTT.

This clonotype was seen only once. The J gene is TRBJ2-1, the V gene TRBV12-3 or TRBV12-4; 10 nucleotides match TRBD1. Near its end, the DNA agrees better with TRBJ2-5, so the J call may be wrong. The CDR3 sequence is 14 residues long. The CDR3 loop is CASSQTGGGQTQYF. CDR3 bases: TGTGCCAGCAGCCAGACAGGGGGCGGACAGACCCAGTACTTC.

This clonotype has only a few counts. CDR3 DNA: TGCGCCAGCAGCTCTCGACAGGGAGGGTACGAGCAGTACTTC. Residues: CASSSRQGGYEQYF. The chain combines TRBV5-1 with TRBJ2-7; either TRBD1 or TRBD2 may fit D (7 bases each). The germline V and J ends were trimmed by 3 bases and 4 bases, with 14 bases remaining between them. The CDR3 loop spans 14 amino acids. Germline CDR1 is SGHRS and CDR2 is YFSETQ.

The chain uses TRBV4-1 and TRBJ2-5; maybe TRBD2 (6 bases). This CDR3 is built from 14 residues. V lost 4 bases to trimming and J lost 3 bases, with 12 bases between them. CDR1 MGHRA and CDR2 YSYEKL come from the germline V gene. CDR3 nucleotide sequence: TGCGCCAGCAGCCCTGGGGACTTCGAAGAGACCCAGTACTTC. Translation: CASSPGDFEETQYF.

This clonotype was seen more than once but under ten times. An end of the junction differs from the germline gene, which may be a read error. CDR3 sequence reads: CASSQETGGYRGHTF. The CDR3 region has the DNA TGTGCCAGCAGCCAAGAAACAGGGGGCTATCGTGGCCACACCTTC. This chain joins TRBV3-1 and TRBJ1-2, with 9 bases aligning to TRBD1. CDR1 and CDR2 (germline): LGHDT, YNNKEL (reference sequence). The CDR3 covers 15 residues.

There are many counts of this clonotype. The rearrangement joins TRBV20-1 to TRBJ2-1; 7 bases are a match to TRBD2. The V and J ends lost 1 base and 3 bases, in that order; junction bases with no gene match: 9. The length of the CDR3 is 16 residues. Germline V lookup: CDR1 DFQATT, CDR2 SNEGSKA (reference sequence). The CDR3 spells CSARAGPTSYYNEQFF. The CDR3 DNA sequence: TGCAGTGCTAGAGCCGGACCGACTAGCTACTACAATGAGCAGTTCTTC.

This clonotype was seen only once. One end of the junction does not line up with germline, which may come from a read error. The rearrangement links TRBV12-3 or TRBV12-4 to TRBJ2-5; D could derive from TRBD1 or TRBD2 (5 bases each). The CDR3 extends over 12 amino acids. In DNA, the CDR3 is TGTGCCAGCAGTTGGGACGTGGACGAGCAGCACTTC. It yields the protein CASSWDVDEQHF.

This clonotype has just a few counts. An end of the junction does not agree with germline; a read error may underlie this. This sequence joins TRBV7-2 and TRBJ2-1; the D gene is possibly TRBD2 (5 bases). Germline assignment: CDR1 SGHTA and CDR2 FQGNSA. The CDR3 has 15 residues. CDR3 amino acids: CAGSFGESSYNEQFF. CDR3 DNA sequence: TGTGCCGGCAGTTTCGGGGAAAGCTCCTACAATGAGCAGTTCTTC.

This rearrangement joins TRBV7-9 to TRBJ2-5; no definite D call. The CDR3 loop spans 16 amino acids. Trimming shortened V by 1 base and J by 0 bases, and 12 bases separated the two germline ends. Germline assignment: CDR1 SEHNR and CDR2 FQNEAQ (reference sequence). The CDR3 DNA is TGTGCCAGCAGCTTAGGACTTACCGGAGACCAAGAGACCCAGTACTTC. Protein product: CASSLGLTGDQETQYF. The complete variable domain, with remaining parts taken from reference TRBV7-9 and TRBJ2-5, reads DTGVSQNPRHKITKRGQNVTFRCDPISEHNRLYWYRQTLGQGPEFLTYFQNEAQLEKSRLLSDRFSAERPKGSFSTLEIQRTEQGDSAMYLCASSLGLTGDQETQYFGPGTRLLVL.

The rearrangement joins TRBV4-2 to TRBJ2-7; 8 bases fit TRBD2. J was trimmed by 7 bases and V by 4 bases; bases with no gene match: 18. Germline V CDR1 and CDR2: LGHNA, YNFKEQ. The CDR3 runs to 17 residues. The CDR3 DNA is TGTGCCAGCAGCCTCTCGCTTGGGCCCAGCGGGAGTGTTGAGCAGTACTTC. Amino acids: CASSLSLGPSGSVEQYF.